This T cell receptor beta chain appears in the sequencing data of a study of cytomegalovirus exposure and HLA in healthy donors. Method: immunoSEQ multiplex PCR; TCRdb's copy keeps in-frame clones and lacks some. This sample carries around 240,000 clones, nearly 90% of them seen once, and the ten largest clones take under 0.45%. This clone was seen only a few times. Antigen unknown. From germline, CDR1 is SGHTA and CDR2 FQGTGA. CDR3 length equals 12 residues. Trimming removed 5 bases from V and 3 bases from J; junction bases left unmatched: 1. Notes on the study in general: The study labeled 170 or so TCR beta chains cytomegalovirus-associated.

This TCR was recovered from a woman between 18 and 29 years old in good health and CMV-seronegative. The genes are TRBV7-3 and TRBJ2-7; the match to TRBD1 covers 7 bases. Sequenced: PBMCs. CDR3 loop: CASSHRGYEQYF. In DNA form, the CDR3 reads TGTGCCAGCAGCCACAGGGGCTACGAGCAGTACTTC.